A selection of T cell receptor beta chains follows, all from one sample in a study of sequential checkpoint blockade in melanoma. Profiled with immunoSEQ multiplex PCR; TCRdb holds only in-frame clones, not every one. The sample yields about 13,000 clones, 65% to 85% seen once. The sequencing used CD8+ T cells sorted from blood (inferred from file names), collected from a patient given nivolumab and ipilimumab in sequence. The receptors here all came from a human patient with melanoma. Some clones in this sample may be carry-over from other donors' samples. Each CDR3 is given with its conserved first and last residue. D genes are given only for firm matches. Size values are once, few and many counts, or a class for expanded clones, and some rows have none.

-,TRBJ1-4,once,TRBV15,TGTGCCACCAGCAGAGGACAGCGGGAAAATGAAAAACTGTTTTTT,CATSRGQRENEKLFF
-,TRBJ1-5,-,TRBV5-1,TGCGCCAGCAGCTGGGGGGGAAATCAGCCCCAGCATTTT,CASSWGGNQPQHF
-,TRBJ2-6,-,TRBV4-3,TGCGCCAGCAGCCAAGATCGGGGGTCCGGGGCCAACGTCCTGACTTTC,CASSQDRGSGANVLTF
TRBD2,TRBJ2-7,-,TRBV6-5,TGTGCCAGCAGCGCCGGGACTAGCGGGTCCTACGAGCAGTACTTC,CASSAGTSGSYEQYF
-,TRBJ2-7,-,TRBV27,TGTGCCAGCAGTTTAAGTGGACTTATCAACGAGCAGTACTTC,CASSLSGLINEQYF
-,TRBJ1-1,-,TRBV4-1,TGCGCCAGCAGCCCTCATCAAGCGAACACTGAAGCTTTCTTT,CASSPHQANTEAFF
-,TRBJ1-1,-,TRBV9,TGTGCCAGCAGCGTAGACGGGGGGCTTGAAGCTTTCTTT,CASSVDGGLEAFF
-,TRBJ2-1,-,TRBV29-1,TGCAGCGTTGAAGGGACAGAGAGCTCCTACAATGAGCAGTTCTTC,CSVEGTESSYNEQFF
-,TRBJ1-4,-,TRBV9,TGTGCCAGCAGCGCACGACATATGCCGGAAGAAAAACTGTTTTTT,CASSARHMPEEKLFF
-,TRBJ2-7,-,TRBV5-6,TGTGCCAGCAGCTCAACGCGGAACCTAAGATATACTCAGTCCGAGCAGTACTTC,CASSSTRNLRYTQSEQYF
-,TRBJ2-5,-,TRBV15,TGTGCCACCAAAGGGGTCCCGGAAGAGCAGTACTTC,CATKGVPEEQYF
-,TRBJ2-5,-,TRBV28,TGTGCCAGCAGTCCTGAGGCGGGGGCACTGGAGACCCAGTACTTC,CASSPEAGALETQYF
TRBD1,TRBJ2-7,-,TRBV9,TGTGCCAGCAGCATACGAGGACAGGGGGCCTACGAGCAGTACTTC,CASSIRGQGAYEQYF
-,TRBJ2-1,medium-sized,TRBV19,TGTGCCAGTAGCTTACAGGGTAGGGCACACAATGAGCAGTTCTTC,CASSLQGRAHNEQFF
TRBD2,TRBJ2-7,once,TRBV5-6,TGTGCCAGCCATACCACGGGAGGCTACACTTCCTACGAGCAGTACTTC,CASHTTGGYTSYEQYF
-,TRBJ2-7,-,TRBV6-1,TGTGCCAGCAGTGAGGACGGGAGTCTCTACGAGCAGTACTTC,CASSEDGSLYEQYF
TRBD1,TRBJ2-3,-,TRBV27,TGTGCCAGCAGTTTATCCGCAGGGGGCGAATTAGATACGCAGTATTTT,CASSLSAGGELDTQYF
-,TRBJ2-1,-,TRBV28,TGTGCCAGCAGTTTAGCGCCGAATGAGCAGTTCTTC,CASSLAPNEQFF
-,TRBJ2-3,-,TRBV4-3,TGCGCCAGCAGCCAAGAAAGGGGCTCAATCAGAGATACGCAGTATTTT,CASSQERGSIRDTQYF
TRBD1,TRBJ2-7,-,TRBV9,TGTGCCAGTTCCTCCGGGACAGGGTCATACGAGCAGTACTTC,CASSSGTGSYEQYF
-,TRBJ1-1,-,TRBV4-3,TGCGCCAGCAGCCAAGATAGTTTTAGTAGGGGGTCTGAAGCTTTCTTT,CASSQDSFSRGSEAFF
TRBD1,TRBJ2-7,-,TRBV2,TGTGCCAGCAGAAACCGACAGGGCCCAAACTACGAGCAGTACTTC,CASRNRQGPNYEQYF
-,TRBJ2-7,-,TRBV4-3,TGCGCCAGCAGCCAAGCCGACAGGCCTGGGAACGAGCAGTACTTC,CASSQADRPGNEQYF
-,TRBJ2-7,-,TRBV7-9,TGTGCCAGCAGCTTAGAGTCCGGACTACACTCCTACGAGCAGTACTTC,CASSLESGLHSYEQYF
-,TRBJ2-3,few,TRBV6-5,TGTGCCAGCAGTTACCCCCCGGATACGCAGTATTTT,CASSYPPDTQYF
TRBD2,TRBJ2-3,-,TRBV5-1,TGCGCCAGCACCATGGGGGGGCGGGGGGCCACAGATACGCAGTATTTT,CASTMGGRGATDTQYF
-,TRBJ2-5,-,TRBV27,TGTGCCAGCAGTTTTTCAGGGAAGACCCAGTACTTC,CASSFSGKTQYF
TRBD1,TRBJ2-1,-,TRBV10-3,TGTGCCACAGGGGACAGGGTCTATGAGCAGTTCTTC,CATGDRVYEQFF
TRBD1,TRBJ2-3,-,TRBV9,TGTGCCAGCAGCTCCAACCCCAGGGGGCAGGAATCAGATACGCAGTATTTT,CASSSNPRGQESDTQYF
-,TRBJ2-2,-,TRBV4-3,TGCGCCAGCAGCGCAGGGGCAGCCTCGAACACCGGGGAGCTGTTTTTT,CASSAGAASNTGELFF
TRBD2,TRBJ2-3,-,TRBV27,TGTGCCAGCAGGACGCCCGGGGGGGTGCACGCAGATACGCAGTATTTT,CASRTPGGVHADTQYF
TRBD1,TRBJ1-1,once,TRBV7-9,TGTGCCAGCAGCGCCCGGACAGGGGCTGAAGCTTTCTTT,CASSARTGAEAFF
-,TRBJ2-4,-,TRBV27,TGTGCCAGCAGTTTCCAAACAGGAGACATTCAGTACTTC,CASSFQTGDIQYF
TRBD2,TRBJ2-5,-,TRBV13,TGTGCCAGCAGCAGGAGCGGGGGAGAGGAGACCCAGTACTTC,CASSRSGGEETQYF
TRBD1,TRBJ1-4,-,TRBV5-1,TGCGCCAGCAGCTTGCGCCGACAGGGGGCGGCTAATGAAAAACTGTTTTTT,CASSLRRQGAANEKLFF
-,TRBJ2-3,-,TRBV27,TGTGCCAGCAGTTTATCCCGACGGGGCACAGATACGCAGTATTTT,CASSLSRRGTDTQYF